One sample yielded the 16 T cell receptor beta chains listed below, sequenced in a study of control samples from healthy donors and cancer patients. Only in-frame clones appear in the TCRdb table, and some are missing; sequencing was by immunoSEQ multiplex PCR. The sample lists some 150,000 clones; roughly 95% were seen once. Sequences were obtained from blood. These receptors all come from a woman aged 25 to 39 in good health.

The rearrangement joins TRBV4-2 to TRBJ1-4, with D perhaps TRBD1 (6 bases). V lost 0 bases and J lost 6, with 11 bases in between. Per the germline V gene, CDR1 is LGHNA and CDR2 is YNFKEQ. The CDR3 loop spans 15 amino acids. The CDR3 sequence is CASSQEQGIDEKLFF. As DNA, the CDR3 is TGTGCCAGCAGCCAAGAGCAGGGGATTGATGAAAAACTGTTTTTT.

In its sample, this clone was seen once. CDR3 amino acids: CAWQGTDLYGYTF. CDR3 nucleotides: TGTGCCTGGCAGGGGACAGATCTATATGGCTACACCTTC. This chain links TRBV30 with TRBJ1-2; 7 bases are shared with TRBD1. The V and J ends lost 5 bases and 5 bases, in that order; junction bases with no gene match: 8. The CDR3 has 13 amino acids. Germline V lookup: CDR1 GTSNPN, CDR2 SVGIG (reference sequence).

This clone occurred once. This chain links TRBV6-5 with TRBJ1-5, with a tentative D call TRBD1 (5 bases). V lost 10 bases and J 9 bases, leaving 13 bases between the germline ends. The CDR3 is made up of 11 amino acids. Germline CDR1 is MNHEY and CDR2 is SVGAGI. The CDR3 protein is CATTRGGPQHF. The CDR3 DNA reads TGTGCCACCACCCGGGGGGGGCCCCAGCATTTT.

V is TRBV10-3 and J is TRBJ2-2, with 10 bases aligning to TRBD2. Germline V gene sequence: CDR1 ENHRY, CDR2 SYGVKD. Trimming at V came to 4 bases and at J to 6 bases, leaving 2 bases not matched to a gene. The CDR3 is made up of 14 amino acids. The CDR3, as DNA: TGTGCCATCAGTGCCCTAGCGGGGGCCGGGGAGCTGTTTTTT. It codes for CAISALAGAGELFF.

The rearrangement links TRBV28 to TRBJ1-2; perhaps TRBD1 as D (6 bases). CDR3 length: 12 amino acids. Germline V gives CDR1 MDHEN, CDR2 SYDVKM. V lost 5 bases and J 4 bases, leaving 8 bases between the germline ends. The CDR3 loop reads CASSRQAYGYTF. The DNA of the CDR3 is TGTGCCAGCAGTCGACAGGCCTATGGCTACACCTTC.

The chain uses TRBV5-5 and TRBJ2-2; tentatively, D is TRBD1 or TRBD2 (5 bases each). The CDR3 covers 15 residues. Per the germline V gene, CDR1 is SGHKS and CDR2 is YYEKEE (reference sequence). V was trimmed by 2 bases and J by 2 bases, leaving 10 bases between them. The CDR3 here is CASSLRGANTGELFF. As DNA, the CDR3 is TGTGCCAGCAGCTTAAGGGGAGCAAACACCGGGGAGCTGTTTTTT.

The chain combines TRBV7-9 with TRBJ1-2, with 9 positions matching TRBD1. The CDR3 runs 14 residues. Trimming took 5 bases from V and 8 from J; bases not matched to a gene: 9. Looked up from germline, CDR1 is SEHNR and CDR2 is FQNEAQ (reference sequence). CDR3 bases: TGTGCCAGCAGCCCGGACAGGGGAATAGGGGGCTACACCTTC. It yields the protein CASSPDRGIGGYTF.

The chain employs TRBV6-5 and TRBJ1-2, with D unresolved. The CDR3 spans 12 residues. Germline V gene data show CDR1 as MNHEY and CDR2 as SVGAGI. Trimming shortened V by 5 bases and J by 4 bases, and 8 bases separated the two germline ends. The DNA for the CDR3 is TGTGCCAGCAGTCCCGAGGGCTATGGCTACACCTTC. Its protein is CASSPEGYGYTF.

The V gene is TRBV19, the J gene TRBJ2-7, with a possible D match to TRBD2 (6 bases). CDR3 length: 14 amino acids. With 1 base removed from V and 2 bases from J, the gap between germline ends came to 9 bases. CDR1 is LNHDA, CDR2 SQIVND, per germline (reference sequence). The CDR3 coding sequence is TGTGCCAGTAGTATAGTCCCGGGGGCCTACGAGCAGTACTTC. Its protein is CASSIVPGAYEQYF.

The rearrangement joins TRBV5-1 to TRBJ2-5; 9 bases map to TRBD1. The CDR3 extends over 15 amino acids. Germline V gives CDR1 SGHRS, CDR2 YFSETQ. V was clipped by 4 bases and J by 5 bases; unmatched bases: 9. CDR3 region: CASSRRTGVGETQYF. The CDR3 DNA sequence: TGCGCCAGCAGCCGCCGGACAGGGGTGGGCGAGACCCAGTACTTC.

V gene TRBV18 combines with J gene TRBJ2-1, with no clear D. Trimming pared 2 bases from V and 8 bases from J, leaving 7 bases between. Per germline, CDR1 KGHSH and CDR2 LQKENI. This CDR3 has 12 amino acids. DNA for the CDR3: TGTGCCAGCTCACCAATAATACATGAGCAGTTCTTC. It yields the protein CASSPIIHEQFF. The full variable domain, with the rest looked up from reference TRBV18 and TRBJ2-1, is NAGVMQNPRHLVRRRGQEARLRCSPMKGHSHVYWYRQLPEEGLKFMVYLQKENIIDESGMPKERFSAEFPKEGPSILRIQQVVRGDSAAYFCASSPIIHEQFFGPGTRLTVL.

The chain couples TRBV6-5 to TRBJ2-1; D remains ambiguous. V lost 0 bases and J lost 6, with 6 bases in between. Germline values: CDR1 MNHEY, CDR2 SVGAGI. The CDR3 sequence is 13 residues long. The CDR3 reads CASSYSKSNEQFF. The CDR3, as DNA: TGTGCCAGCAGTTACTCGAAGAGCAATGAGCAGTTCTTC.

The chain has TRBV29-1 and TRBJ1-1, with a weak D call TRBD1 (5 bases). The ends were cut back, 7 bases at V and 2 bases at J, with 11 bases in the middle. This CDR3 has 12 amino acids. In germline, CDR1 is SQVTM, CDR2 ANQGSEA. The CDR3 sequence: CSARGENTEAFF. In nucleotides, the CDR3 is TGCAGCGCTCGGGGGGAAAACACTGAAGCTTTCTTT.

V gene TRBV13 combines with J gene TRBJ2-1, with 8 bases lining up with TRBD2. V lost 4 bases, J lost 7 bases, and 12 bases stayed unmatched. The CDR3 consists of 16 residues. Germline CDR1 and CDR2: PRHDT and FYEKMQ (reference sequence). Written as DNA, the CDR3 is TGTGCCAGCAGCTCTCAACTAGCGGATAGGGCAAATGAGCAGTTCTTC. It specifies CASSSQLADRANEQFF.

The CDR3 DNA is TGTGCCAGCTCACCACCCGGGGGGCTTGCCTACGAGCAGTACTTC. It yields the protein CASSPPGGLAYEQYF. The V gene is TRBV18, the J gene TRBJ2-7; possibly TRBD2 for D (7 bases). The CDR3 totals 15 residues. V lost 0 bases and J lost 2, with 11 bases in between. The germline V gene encodes CDR1 KGHSH and CDR2 LQKENI. The full variable domain, its missing parts supplied by reference TRBV18 and TRBJ2-7, is NAGVMQNPRHLVRRRGQEARLRCSPMKGHSHVYWYRQLPEEGLKFMVYLQKENIIDESGMPKERFSAEFPKEGPSILRIQQVVRGDSAAYFCASSPPGGLAYEQYFGPGTRLTVT.

The chain carries TRBV20-1 and TRBJ2-1; D is unresolved. V was cut by 3 bases and J by 2 bases, with 11 bases left in between. This CDR3 spans 14 amino acids. CDR1 and CDR2 from the germline V gene are DFQATT and SNEGSKA (reference sequence). The CDR3 region is CSASRLDPYNEQFF. CDR3 coding DNA: TGCAGTGCTAGTCGGCTAGATCCCTACAATGAGCAGTTCTTC.